This record looks at one TCR beta chain sequence and its context. Which antigen it targets is not known. Within one base of it there is no much larger clone, and no base qualities were kept. For CDR1 and CDR2, the germline V gene lists SGHRS and YFSETQ. Inclusive of the bounding cysteine and phenylalanine, the CDR3 is 13 residues long. CDR3 DNA is the only sequence kept; it has 39 bases, read in frame from the first base. This sample stems from a study of cytomegalovirus exposure and HLA in healthy donors (dated by TCRdb to about 2017). In terms of the full investigation: According to an earlier analysis of 587 of the donors, some 170 million T cells yielded 90 million to 130 million unique TCR beta sequences and roughly 280 Gb of sequence data. A separate validation cohort of more than 100 different subjects was used in addition to the 666-subject first cohort. In a later genetic analysis, genome-wide SNP genotypes for about 65% of the 666 donors were used, and that subset was treated as a discovery cohort. The number of donors typed differed by locus, with roughly 629-640 for A, B, C, DRB1 and DQB1, more than 500 for DQA1, 600 to 610 for DPA1, and some 440 for DPB1. Rather than drawing on any new phenotypic data, the later analysis identified candidate immune exposures from TCR beta sequences and the way those sequences occurred across donors. An early release that covered some 630 HLA-typed donors contained about 300 gigabases of sequencing data and tens of millions of unique TCR sequences. The aim of the study was to test whether cataloging public T cell receptors could identify signatures of past pathogen exposure. In a later analysis, previously published TCR beta repertoires from 670 or so donors were re-analyzed and high-resolution HLA genotyping was added so that TCR occurrence patterns could be studied. The study combined high-throughput TCR immunosequencing, statistical association of individual TCRs with disease status, and machine learning to predict cytomegalovirus infection status. All discovery cohort repertoires had been generated using a single sequencing platform. Several DR-DQ haplotypes were treated as single units for association and clustering because of strong linkage in the cohort. Both class I and class II loci were covered by HLA typing, at four-digit resolution. Donor age, sex, ethnicity and CMV serostatus were collected together with the repertoire data. The T cell repertoires of 550 to 850 subjects were profiled by immunosequencing and related to cytomegalovirus serostatus. Of the approximately 400 genotyped donors, about 80% fell in the genetic ancestry cluster associated with self-reported Caucasian donors. Among under 450 genotyped donors of the cohort, an average of approximately 230,000 unique TCR beta nucleotide sequences were sequenced per donor, roughly 20% of them non-productive. To decide whether each TCR beta V gene segment behaved as functional or pseudogenic, an earlier analysis of 587 of the donors relied on high-throughput TCR beta sequencing. Points the paper makes about the study in general: According to a later analysis, most CMV-associated TCR beta chains appeared to be HLA-restricted, and the HLA associations seemed to be driven largely by CMV exposure. The sequencing pipeline was judged likely to have produced a cluster of highly shared sequence variants as a technical artifact. Compared with equally common non-associated chains, HLA-associated TCR beta chains in a later analysis were more clonally expanded and had lower generation probabilities. This cohort had only TCR beta chains sequenced, and the lack of alpha or paired-chain data limited which features could be detected. The earlier analysis of a few hundred of the donors excluded seventeen rarely observed V segments, including chromosome 9 orphons, because counts were too low. The presence/absence analyses assumed that sequencing depth was roughly uniform across donors, and that assumption may not be true. Immune exposure information for the cohort was limited to CMV serostatus. An earlier analysis of approximately 540 of the donors showed that most TCR beta V segments appeared in productive rearrangements either about 87% or about 30% of the time, which broadly matched IMGT annotations. It was suggested by the authors that the approach could potentially be generalized to other disease states and immunological phenotypes. A further reported finding was that TCR beta sequences accurately predicted the HLA-A and HLA-B alleles for most subjects in the first cohort. The study listed approximately 150 TCR beta chains as associated with cytomegalovirus. When HLA alleles, especially DR and DQ, strongly co-occurred, attributing TCR associations to individual alleles was difficult. A later analysis associated 15,000 to 20,000 TCR beta sequences with specific HLA alleles at a false discovery rate of 0.05. Compared with the 666-donor mean, donors in an Asian-associated ancestry cluster had fewer N-insertions in productive TCRs, according to a later genetic analysis. Linkage disequilibrium might explain the correlated functional status among segregating V segments, but an unknown experimental factor could not be ruled out. In both the original and validation cohorts, the classifier was reported to diagnose cytomegalovirus status with high specificity and sensitivity. While some public TCRs were present in many individuals, most TCR sequences turned up only very rarely across donors. According to a later analysis, parvovirus B19, influenza, CMV and Epstein-Barr virus appeared linked to several top co-occurrence clusters. Because HLA typing was missing for some donors at each locus, association tests included only the typed subset. In a later genetic analysis, a missense DCLRE1C variant was associated with V-gene and J-gene trimming of TCR beta chains, and the association was replicated in an independent cohort. Some IMGT-functional V segments, including TRBV6-2 and TRBV6-3, could not be told apart with the 87-base-pair reads, so those segments were excluded. In vitro tests confirmed that a few of the cytomegalovirus-associated TCR beta chains recognize cytomegalovirus antigens. In a later analysis, TCR association rates were found to vary across HLA loci, with the most associated TCRs seen for DRB1 alleles and the fewest for HLA-C alleles.

Library prep was done by the immunoSEQ multiplex PCR assay. The multiplex PCR relied on a mix of 60 forward primers for TCR Vbeta segments and 13 reverse primers for TCR Jbeta segments. The CDR3 region of rearranged TCR beta genes was amplified from genomic DNA with a multiplex PCR assay. On the Illumina HiSeq System, the amplified TCR beta libraries were sequenced as 87-base-pair reads. As for the original processing: In a later analysis, 77 million or so unique TCR beta chains were counted across the roughly 670 repertoires, and roughly 10 million of these chains were shared by at least two donors. Raw reads were error-corrected and collapsed into unique sequences by a nearest-neighbor algorithm in which closely related sequences were merged to remove PCR and sequencing errors. Alignment of CDR3 sequences to IMGT reference sequences was used to assign V, D and J gene segments. Each retained sequence needed at least a six-nucleotide match to both a V gene segment and a J gene segment. A rearrangement counted as productive if the CDR3 had no stop codons and remained in frame with V and J, and every other rearrangement counted as non-productive. Following IMGT convention, CDR3 was defined as the stretch from the second conserved V-encoded cysteine up to the conserved J-encoded phenylalanine. The earlier analysis of some 580 of the donors excluded any sequence lacking an unambiguous match to a single V gene segment. An earlier analysis of a few hundred of the donors classified V segments as functional when productive rearrangements were above 56.7% and as segregating when the standard deviation between donors was above 5%. A statistical classification framework was built for diagnosing cytomegalovirus status from the catalog of TCR beta chain sequences. In a later analysis, TCR nucleotide sequences were compared against IMGT/GENE-DB human TR gene sequences so that V and J genes could be assigned. A later analysis assigned CDR3 sequences and most-parsimonious VDJ recombination scenarios with the TCRdist pipeline. A later analysis defined each TCR beta chain by its CDR3 amino acid sequence plus V-gene family, and excluded reads lacking a unique V-gene family. A later analysis removed roughly 590 highly shared, low-generation-probability nucleotide sequences to deal with suspected cross-contamination and a sequencing artifact. In a later analysis, a clonal expansion index was calculated for each public chain from normalized within-repertoire ranks of inferred template counts. Generation probabilities in a later analysis came from a VDJ recombination model fitted to out-of-frame rearrangements, and those results were checked against IGoR. In a later analysis, TCR-TCR, TCR-HLA and TCR-CMV co-occurrence was scored with hypergeometric tests, and a repertoire-size bias correction was applied to TCR pairs. False discovery rates were estimated in a later analysis by permuting HLA or CMV assignments 20 times. In a later analysis, co-occurring TCRs were grouped using DBSCAN, with TCRdist sequence similarity added in when clustering inside HLA-allele-positive subsets. For co-occurrence clustering, repertoires with fewer than 30,000 or more than 120,000 public chains were excluded, along with roughly 5 repertoires with anomalous nucleotide sharing. What TCRdb holds here is the immuneACCESS table cut down to in-frame rearrangements. Part of the clones is not present; checked against another copy, under half of the missing clones reflect an unresolved V gene, and the others are unexplained. The D gene and trimming were derived from the DNA, and the V and J assignments and clone size from that table. The sample table shows about 170,000 clones, and about four fifths are seen once. The ten largest clones capture 0.7% to 0.95% of the sample.

The cohort comprised 550 to 700 healthy bone marrow donors. At the time of sampling, every cohort member was nominally healthy, though immune exposures that went unrecorded were likely present. The donor was CMV seronegative and belonged to the group of 380 or so seronegative cohort members. Every donor gave a peripheral blood sample, and the peripheral blood mononuclear cells from that sample were used for TCR beta sequencing. The Qiagen DNeasy Blood Extraction Kit was used to extract genomic DNA from the blood cell samples. The clonotype was recovered from a young woman in good health and CMV-seronegative. Specimen: PBMCs. This chain is built from TRBV5-1 and TRBJ2-5, with 8 junctional bases fitting TRBD2. The J call is uncertain, as TRBJ2-7 better fits the DNA end. The bases read TGCGCCAGCAGCTTTAGCGGGACCTACGAGCAGTACTTC. It specifies CASSFSGTYEQYF.